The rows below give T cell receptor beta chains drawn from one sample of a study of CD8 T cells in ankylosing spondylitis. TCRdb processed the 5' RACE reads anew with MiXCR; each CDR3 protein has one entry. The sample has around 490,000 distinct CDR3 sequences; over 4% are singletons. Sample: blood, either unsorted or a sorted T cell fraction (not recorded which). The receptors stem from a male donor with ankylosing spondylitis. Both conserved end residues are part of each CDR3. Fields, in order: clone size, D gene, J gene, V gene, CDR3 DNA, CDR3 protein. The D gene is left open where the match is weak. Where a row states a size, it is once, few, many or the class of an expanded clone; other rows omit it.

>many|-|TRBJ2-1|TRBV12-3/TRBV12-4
TGTGCCAGCAGTTTAGGTGAAGAACCGCCGCATGAGCAGTTCTTC
CASSLGEEPPHEQFF
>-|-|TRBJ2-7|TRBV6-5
TGTGCCAGCTCCTCCTCCCCATACGAGCAGTACTTC
CASSSSPYEQYF
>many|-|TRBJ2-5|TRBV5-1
TGCGCCAGCAGCTTGGAAGGCTTTGGAGAGACCCAGTACTTC
CASSLEGFGETQYF
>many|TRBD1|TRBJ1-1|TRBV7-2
TGTGCCAGCAGCTTCCGACAGGGAGGCACTGAAGCTTTCTTT
CASSFRQGGTEAFF
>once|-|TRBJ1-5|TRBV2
TGTGCCAGCAGTGAAAGTAGGTCAGCCCAGCATTTT
CASSESRSAQHF
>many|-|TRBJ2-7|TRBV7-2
TGTGCCAGCAGCCCGGCGGGACACCTTTACGAGCAGTACTTC
CASSPAGHLYEQYF
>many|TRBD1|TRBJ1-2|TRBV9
TGTGCCAGCAGCGCCGCTCCCCTTACGGACAGGCATGGCTACACCTTC
CASSAAPLTDRHGYTF
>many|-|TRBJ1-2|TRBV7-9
TGTGCGACTCAGCCCGGGACGGTCTATGGCTACACCTTC
CATQPGTVYGYTF
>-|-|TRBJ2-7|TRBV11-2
TGTGCCAGCAGCTTAGGAAGCCCTGGATGGTACGAGCAGTACTTC
CASSLGSPGWYEQYF
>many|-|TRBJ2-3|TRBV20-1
TGCAGTGCTAGAGACCCCGGGGGGCGCGGCACAGATACGCAGTATTTT
CSARDPGGRGTDTQYF
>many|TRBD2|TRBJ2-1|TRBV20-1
TGCAGTGGGCTGGCGGGGGGCCTGGGGAATGAGCAGTTCTTC
CSGLAGGLGNEQFF
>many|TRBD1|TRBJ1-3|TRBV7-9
TGTGCCAGCAGAAGACAGGGGGGGAATCACTCTGGAAACACCATATATTTT
CASRRQGGNHSGNTIYF
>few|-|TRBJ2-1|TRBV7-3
TGTGCCAGCAGCTTAGTTGGCGGGACTTTCAATGAGCAGTTCTTC
CASSLVGGTFNEQFF
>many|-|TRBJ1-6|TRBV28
TGTGCCAGCAGTTTGGGAAGGGAGACACCCCTCCACTTT
CASSLGRETPLHF
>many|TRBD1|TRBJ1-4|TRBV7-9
TGTGCCAGCAGCTTAGCGCCGCAGGGGGGAGAAAAACTGTTTTTT
CASSLAPQGGEKLFF
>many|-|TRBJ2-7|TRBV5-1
TGCGCCAGCAGCCCTAAGACATCCCCAACCTACGAGCAGTACTTC
CASSPKTSPTYEQYF
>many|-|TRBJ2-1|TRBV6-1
TGTGCCAGCAGTGGGGGGCTAGCGGCAAGGGATGAGCAGTTCTTC
CASSGGLAARDEQFF
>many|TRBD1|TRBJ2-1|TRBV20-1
TGCAGTGCTAGAGGGGACAGGGATTTCGATGAGCAGTTCTTC
CSARGDRDFDEQFF
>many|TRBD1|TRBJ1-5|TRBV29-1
TGCAGCGTGGAGGGACAGGGAAATCAGCCCCAGCATTTT
CSVEGQGNQPQHF
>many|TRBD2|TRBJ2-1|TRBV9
TGTGCCAGCAGCGTATCGAGCGGGGGTAACAATGAGCAGTTCTTC
CASSVSSGGNNEQFF